This TCR beta chain stems from a study of cytomegalovirus exposure and HLA in healthy donors. Findings of the study overall: Among the most significant clusters, several appeared linked to common viral pathogens in a later analysis.

A note on this clone: As yet, its antigen is unknown.

The PCR was carried out with 60 Vbeta primers and 13 Jbeta primers. Produced via immunoSEQ multiplex PCR; TCRdb's table is partial and in-frame only. The sample contains about 180,000 clones, 80% to 90% of which appear only once. V was pared by 3 bases and J by 14 bases, with 15 bases between. Germline V lookup: CDR1 SGHKS, CDR2 YYEKEE (reference sequence). The CDR3 spans 13 residues. This TCR came from a male donor in good health and CMV-seronegative. The sequenced sample consisted of PBMCs. This chain connects TRBV5-5 to TRBJ1-6; the D gene is possibly TRBD1 (6 bases). CDR3 sequence reads: CASSSRGQTALHF. DNA for the CDR3: TGTGCCAGCAGCTCACGAGGACAGACTGCCCTCCACTTT.